The T cell receptor (beta chain) under discussion was sequenced for a study of response to subunit inactivated influenza vaccine. From the RT-PCR reads, TCRdb called clonotypes with MiXCR, one entry per CDR3 protein. The repertoire holds about 540,000 distinct CDR3 sequences, less than 25% seen once, with 2.8% in the top ten. V lost 2 bases and J lost 6, with 8 bases in between. CDR1 MNHEY and CDR2 SVGAGI come from the germline V gene. This CDR3 is built from 13 residues. This sample was also put to use in a study of T cells expressing NK-cell markers. This second study notes: The cDNA for TCR beta came from 5'RACE template switching with UMIs. One of the eight sequenced donors was seronegative, whereas the other seven were HCMV-seropositive.

The source of this sequence is a man in his fifties or sixties who received an inactivated influenza vaccine. The sequencing here drew on CD4+ T cells sorted from PBMCs, taken roughly 12 days after vaccination. The chain recombines TRBV6-5 with TRBJ2-1; D is unresolved. The CDR3, as DNA: TGTGCCAGCAGTTACGACGGGTCCAATGAGCAGTTCTTC. It encodes CASSYDGSNEQFF.